Following are 22 T cell receptor beta chains from one sample sequenced in a study of OX40 agonist ivuxolimab in advanced cancers. Sequenced by immunoSEQ multiplex PCR; TCRdb stores in-frame clones only, minus some. The sample carries over 25,000 clones, around four fifths recorded once. The sample consisted of CD4+ or CD8+ T cells sorted from blood, taken in a trial of the OX40 agonist ivuxolimab. The receptors were gathered from an adult with an advanced solid tumor such as melanoma, head and neck, liver or kidney cancer.

This rearrangement joins TRBV2 to TRBJ2-1; TRBD2 matches 11 bases. The CDR3 loop spans 15 amino acids. Trimming cost V 6 bases and J 6 bases; bases outside gene matches: 7. CDR1 and CDR2 from the germline V gene are SNHLY and FYNNEI. The CDR3 DNA sequence: TGTGCCAGCAGGGGACTAGCGGCCCTCTCCAATGAGCAGTTCTTC. Its translation is CASRGLAALSNEQFF.

The gene calls are TRBV7-9 and TRBJ2-4; D gene uncertain. Germline V gene sequence: CDR1 SEHNR, CDR2 FQNEAQ (reference sequence). CDR3 size: 12 residues. The germline V and J ends were trimmed by 8 bases and 4 bases, with 9 bases remaining between them. The CDR3 DNA follows: TGTGCCAGCGGGGATCGAAAAAACATTCAGTACTTC. It specifies CASGDRKNIQYF.

CDR3 in DNA: TGTGCCAGCATGGTCCTCCGCGGGGGGAGCTCCTACGAGCAGTACTTC. Translation: CASMVLRGGSSYEQYF. This rearrangement joins TRBV2 to TRBJ2-7; TRBD2 agrees at 8 bases. The CDR3 loop spans 16 amino acids. J gave up 0 bases and V 7 bases, and 11 bases lay outside the gene matches. Germline CDR1 and CDR2: SNHLY and FYNNEI.

V is TRBV9 and J is TRBJ2-5; 9 nucleotides align to TRBD2. Germline assignment: CDR1 SGDLS and CDR2 YYNGEE. The CDR3 is made up of 15 amino acids. V shed 0 bases and J 5 bases; nucleotides not matched to a gene: 5. The CDR3 reads CASSVGAAGGETQYF. The DNA of the CDR3 is TGTGCCAGCAGCGTAGGGGCAGCGGGGGGCGAGACCCAGTACTTC.

The CDR3 loop reads CATSPRQGGQETQYF. The CDR3 DNA reads as TGTGCCACCAGCCCGAGACAGGGGGGACAAGAGACCCAGTACTTC. This rearrangement joins TRBV15 to TRBJ2-5; 9 bases align to TRBD1. Germline values: CDR1 LNHNV, CDR2 YYDKDF (reference sequence). The length of the CDR3 is 15 residues. After removal of 5 bases from V and 2 bases from J, the junction contained 6 bases not matched to a gene.

The V call is TRBV5-1, the J call TRBJ1-1, with D possibly being TRBD1 (6 bases). Germline loops: CDR1 SGHRS, CDR2 YFSETQ. This CDR3 spans 15 amino acids. Trimming cost V 1 base and J 8 bases, with 18 bases left between them. Here the CDR3 reads CASSLNAAGVGEAFF. In nucleotides, the CDR3 is TGCGCCAGCAGCTTGAATGCTGCAGGGGTTGGAGAAGCTTTCTTT.

This clone was found a few times. This chain connects TRBV21-1 to TRBJ2-7; the D call in the table, TRBD1, was not verified against the DNA. TRBV21-1 is an annotated pseudogene. There are 14 residues in the CDR3. Here the CDR3 reads CASSGQGLDGEQYF. As DNA, the CDR3 is TGTGCCAGCAGCGGACAGGGACTGGACGGCGAGCAGTACTTC.

V is TRBV19 and J is TRBJ1-5; weak D call: TRBD1 (5 bases). The V and J ends lost 6 bases and 7 bases respectively, with 10 bases between them. CDR1 LNHDA and CDR2 SQIVND come from the germline V gene (reference sequence). This CDR3 spans 12 amino acids. CDR3 loop: CASRAQGQPQHF. CDR3 sequence (DNA): TGTGCCAGTAGGGCGCAGGGACAGCCCCAGCATTTT.

The chain uses TRBV6-5 and TRBJ1-2; D may be TRBD1 (6 bases). The germline CDR1 and CDR2 sequences are MNHEY and SVGAGI. With 0 bases removed from V and 4 bases from J, the gap between germline ends came to 9 bases. This CDR3 spans 14 amino acids. CDR3 in amino acids: CASSYSRGPYGYTF. The CDR3 DNA reads as TGTGCCAGCAGTTACTCGCGGGGGCCCTATGGCTACACCTTC.

This clone is medium-sized (0.01 to 0.1%) in the sample. Different DNA sequences within this sample yield the same CDR3. This CDR3 is CASSPSGGAGETQYF. CDR3 DNA sequence: TGCGCCAGCAGCCCAAGCGGGGGGGCCGGGGAGACCCAGTACTTC. V and J are TRBV5-1 and TRBJ2-5; 10 bases align to TRBD2. Germline V gene lookup returns CDR1 SGHRS and CDR2 YFSETQ. Unmatched junction bases numbered 8, after V lost 4 bases and J lost 5 bases. The CDR3 is 15 residues long.

The chain carries TRBV6-1 and TRBJ2-3; TRBD1 is a possible D gene (5 bases). CDR1 is MNHNS, CDR2 SASEGT, per germline. Trimming left V 2 bases short and J 5 bases short, with 14 bases between. The length of the CDR3 is 15 residues. CDR3 region: CASSEIGRGGDTQYF. CDR3 nucleotides: TGTGCCAGCAGTGAAATTGGTAGGGGTGGAGATACGCAGTATTTT.

The J gene is TRBJ2-3, the V gene TRBV7-2; 16 bases fit TRBD2. CDR1 is SGHTA and CDR2 is FQGNSA in the germline V gene. Germline trimming cut 5 bases from V and 0 bases from J; bases unmatched to any gene: 5. This CDR3 region has 18 residues. This CDR3 is CASSRGLAGGTSTDTQYF. Here the CDR3 DNA reads TGTGCCAGCAGCAGGGGACTAGCGGGGGGGACTAGCACAGATACGCAGTATTTT.

The rearrangement uses TRBV13 and TRBJ1-6, with D possibly matching TRBD1 (6 bases). Germline V lookup: CDR1 PRHDT, CDR2 FYEKMQ (reference sequence). V lost 1 base and J 6 bases, leaving 19 bases between the germline ends. This CDR3 has 18 amino acids. The CDR3 nucleotides are TGTGCCAGCAGCTTAGACAGGGAGCGATGGGAGAGTAATTCACCCCTCCACTTT. As protein: CASSLDRERWESNSPLHF.

The rearrangement uses TRBV5-1 and TRBJ1-1; 10 bases are shared with TRBD1. With 4 bases clipped from V and 4 bases from J, the junction kept 4 bases outside the gene matches. CDR1 and CDR2 from the germline V gene are SGHRS and YFSETQ. The CDR3 extends over 14 amino acids. The CDR3 is CASSTTGGRTEAFF. In nucleotides, the CDR3 is TGCGCCAGCAGCACGACAGGGGGCCGCACTGAAGCTTTCTTT.

V usage is TRBV19 and J usage is TRBJ1-5; perhaps TRBD1 as D (5 bases). Trimming cost V 1 base and J 4 bases, with 11 bases left between them. The germline CDR1 and CDR2 sequences are LNHDA and SQIVND (reference sequence). The CDR3 covers 15 residues. CDR3 loop: CASSIGGGINQPQHF. In DNA form, the CDR3 reads TGTGCCAGTAGTATAGGGGGGGGGATAAATCAGCCCCAGCATTTT. Full variable domain (remainder filled in from reference TRBV19 and TRBJ1-5): DGGITQSPKYLFRKEGQNVTLSCEQNLNHDAMYWYRQDPGQGLRLIYYSQIVNDFQKGDIAEGYSVSREKKESFPLTVTSAQKNPTAFYLCASSIGGGINQPQHFGDGTRLSIL.

This clone turned up a few times. Other DNA sequences in this sample translate to the same CDR3. This chain connects TRBV2 to TRBJ1-2, with 8 nucleotides matching TRBD1. Germline CDR1 is SNHLY and CDR2 is FYNNEI. CDR3 size: 16 residues. J was trimmed by 4 bases and V by 3 bases; bases with no gene match: 10. CDR3 region: CASSDIGQGIVYGYTF. The CDR3 DNA is TGTGCCAGCAGTGACATAGGACAGGGAATCGTCTATGGCTACACCTTC.

This chain links TRBV5-4 with TRBJ2-3; D may be TRBD1 or TRBD2 (5 bases each). This CDR3 comprises 13 residues. Germline lookup yields CDR1 SGHNT and CDR2 YYREEE (reference sequence). The V gene lost 0 bases and the J gene lost 6 bases, with 8 bases spanning the gap. CDR3 residues: CASSLDWGDTQYF. Here the CDR3 DNA reads TGTGCCAGCAGCTTGGATTGGGGGGATACGCAGTATTTT.

This rearrangement joins TRBV5-1 to TRBJ1-5, with D possibly being TRBD1 (5 bases). V was clipped by 1 base and J by 6 bases, with 14 bases between them. The germline V gene encodes CDR1 SGHRS and CDR2 YFSETQ. This CDR3 has 15 amino acids. The CDR3 protein is CASSLWGGLGQPQHF. CDR3 DNA sequence: TGCGCCAGCAGCTTGTGGGGCGGGTTGGGTCAGCCCCAGCATTTT.

In its sample, this clone was seen a few times. The chain is built from TRBV14 and TRBJ2-3, with TRBD2 matching 13 bases. Germline V gene lookup returns CDR1 SGHDN and CDR2 FVKESK. Trimming took 3 bases from V and 4 from J; bases not matched to a gene: 4. The CDR3 is made up of 16 amino acids. The CDR3 coding sequence is TGTGCCAGCAGCCACGGCGGGACTAGCGGGGCAGATACGCAGTATTTT. Its translation is CASSHGGTSGADTQYF.

CDR3 region: CASSRLGEKLFF. The CDR3 bases are TGTGCCAGCAGTCGCCTTGGGGAAAAACTGTTTTTT. The chain combines TRBV27 with TRBJ1-4, with no clear D. The CDR3 totals 12 residues. CDR1 MNHEY and CDR2 SMNVEV come from the germline V gene (reference sequence). The V and J ends lost 5 bases and 8 bases respectively, with 9 bases between them.

The chain recombines TRBV2 with TRBJ1-1; 8 bases match TRBD1. V dropped 6 bases and J dropped 3; count of bases not matched to a gene: 3. This CDR3 has 13 amino acids. Germline lookup yields CDR1 SNHLY and CDR2 FYNNEI. The CDR3 is CASRLTGDTEAFF. CDR3 bases: TGTGCCAGCAGGTTGACAGGGGACACTGAAGCTTTCTTT.

The chain joins TRBV28 to TRBJ2-2; D uncertain. The CDR3 is made up of 13 amino acids. Per germline, CDR1 MDHEN and CDR2 SYDVKM. With 7 bases removed from V and 0 bases from J, the gap between germline ends came to 6 bases. The CDR3 here is CASTPPNTGELFF. CDR3 sequence (DNA): TGTGCCAGCACCCCCCCGAACACCGGGGAGCTGTTTTTT.